These T cell receptor beta chains were read from a single sample in a study of OX40 agonist ivuxolimab in advanced cancers. Assay: immunoSEQ multiplex PCR; the TCRdb copy retains only in-frame clones and omits some. Of approximately 57,000 clones in the sample, 88% were seen once. The source material was CD4+ or CD8+ T cells sorted from blood, sampled in a trial of the OX40 agonist ivuxolimab. The receptors shown here come from an adult with an advanced solid tumor such as melanoma, head and neck, liver or kidney cancer. The CDR3 runs from the conserved cysteine through the conserved F or W. A D gene is named only where the DNA matches it firmly. Not all rows give a size; the values are once, few, many and, for expanded clones, a class.

D	size	J	V	CDR3
-	-	TRBJ2-3	TRBV5-1	CASSLVDTDTQYF
TRBD2	-	TRBJ2-7	TRBV4-2	CASRGTSGAPYF
-	once	TRBJ1-2	TRBV19	CASSLRFPPNYGYTF
-	-	TRBJ2-1	TRBV29-1	CSVWNSREQFF
TRBD2	-	TRBJ2-5	TRBV5-4	CASKADSGTKETQYF
TRBD1	-	TRBJ1-4	TRBV2	CASRHTPGTGGEKLFF
-	few	TRBJ1-1	TRBV11-2	CASSLTANTEAFF
TRBD2	-	TRBJ2-5	TRBV19	CASSTLEGLENQETQYF
-	few	TRBJ1-3	TRBV11-2	CASGRSQGGNTIYF
-	-	TRBJ2-5	TRBV6-5	CASSIRDSRETQYF
-	-	TRBJ2-6	TRBV18	CASSPRSVAGESSGANVLTF
TRBD1	-	TRBJ1-3	TRBV4-1	CASSQVGTGISGNTIYF
-	-	TRBJ1-5	TRBV30	CAWSRTDSNQPQHF
TRBD2	-	TRBJ2-3	TRBV12-5	CASGLVGTSGTGDTQYF
TRBD1	-	TRBJ1-6	TRBV6-6	CASSSKDRENSPLHF
TRBD1	-	TRBJ1-4	TRBV5-1	CASSPQGDGEKLFF
-	-	TRBJ2-2	TRBV19	CATDSGAYTGELFF
-	once	TRBJ2-7	TRBV2	CASSRQGYEQYF
-	-	TRBJ2-3	TRBV19	CASGRTHGTDTQYF
TRBD1	-	TRBJ2-1	TRBV5-1	CASSFTTGQVYNEQFF
-	-	TRBJ2-3	TRBV30	CAWLLGGTDTQYF
TRBD2	-	TRBJ2-2	TRBV6-5	CAARTSGTGELFF
-	once	TRBJ1-1	TRBV7-9	CAVFRGSGGTEAFF
-	-	TRBJ2-7	TRBV19	CASSQKPGHSYEQYF
TRBD1	-	TRBJ1-3	TRBV30	CAWGTDSGNTIYF
-	-	TRBJ2-7	TRBV19	CASSMGQGGAEQYF
-	-	TRBJ2-1	TRBV7-9	CASERVINEQFF
-	-	TRBJ2-2	TRBV29-1	CSVERGAGGELFF
TRBD1	-	TRBJ2-7	TRBV28	CASSFRDRRNEQYF
-	-	TRBJ2-7	TRBV19	CVSSIRATTGGEQYF
TRBD1	-	TRBJ2-7	TRBV11-1	CASRPTGGHSYEQYF
TRBD2	-	TRBJ2-3	TRBV5-5	CASSIRLAGLSTDTQYF
-	once	TRBJ2-2	TRBV18	CASSPPAGTGELFF
-	-	TRBJ2-6	TRBV7-9	CASSTGHNSGANVLTF
-	once	TRBJ1-4	TRBV6-6	CATEPGLTGEKLFF
-	-	TRBJ2-3	TRBV5-4	CASSLARGGGTDTQYF
-	-	TRBJ2-1	TRBV19	CASSVVGPRWNEQFF
TRBD1	-	TRBJ2-3	TRBV7-8	CASSPTPSRTGTGADTQYF
TRBD1	once	TRBJ2-4	TRBV11-2	CASSLNRGSLAKNIQYF
-	-	TRBJ1-6	TRBV7-8	CASSLEQDSPLHF
-	-	TRBJ2-7	TRBV20-1	CSASSPGEQYF
-	once	TRBJ2-1	TRBV15	CATSREYSGDEQFF
-	-	TRBJ2-3	TRBV18	CASSPSSTGGTDTQYF
TRBD2	-	TRBJ2-3	TRBV30	CAWWTSGSGTDTQYF